The 29 T cell receptor beta chains reported below all come from one sample, sequenced in a study of blood T cell repertoires in COVID-19. The repertoire was sequenced with immunoSEQ multiplex PCR; TCRdb's copy has only in-frame clones and lacks some. The sample has approximately 300,000 clones, 87% seen once. Material for sequencing was PBMCs or T cells enriched from blood (not recorded which). The receptors come from a woman in her thirties who had recovered from COVID-19.

V and J are TRBV18 and TRBJ1-2, with 7 bases identical to TRBD1. CDR1 and CDR2 from the germline V gene are KGHSH and LQKENI. This CDR3 region has 13 residues. The trim removed 2 bases at V and 6 bases at J, leaving 3 bases unmatched. The CDR3 protein is CASSPTTGNGYTF. CDR3 DNA: TGTGCCAGCTCACCAACGACAGGGAATGGCTACACCTTC.

CDR3 residues: CSASRDREPYEQYF. The DNA for the CDR3 is TGCAGTGCTAGTCGGGACAGGGAACCCTACGAGCAGTACTTC. The chain uses TRBV20-1 and TRBJ2-7; 9 bases line up with TRBD1. Germline V gives CDR1 DFQATT, CDR2 SNEGSKA (reference sequence). With V trimmed by 3 bases and J by 2 bases, 5 bases remained unmatched. This CDR3 has 14 residues.

The chain combines TRBV6-5 with TRBJ1-2; no definite D call. In germline, CDR1 is MNHEY, CDR2 SVGAGI. The CDR3 sequence is 13 residues long. V dropped 3 bases and J dropped 4 bases, with 9 bases sitting between them. The CDR3 DNA follows: TGTGCCAGCAGTTATAAACGGTCCTATGGCTACACCTTC. Translating it yields CASSYKRSYGYTF.

The rearrangement uses TRBV6-5 and TRBJ1-3; 8 nucleotides align to TRBD1. The CDR3 loop spans 16 amino acids. V was pared by 0 bases and J by 4 bases, with 5 bases of the junction left unmatched. Germline V gene data show CDR1 as MNHEY and CDR2 as SVGAGI. CDR3 DNA sequence: TGTGCCAGCAGTTACTCCCAGGGGGCTGCAGGAAACACCATATATTTT. It yields the protein CASSYSQGAAGNTIYF.

This clone is a singleton in its sample. The V and J genes are TRBV19 and TRBJ1-3; no clear D gene. CDR1 is LNHDA and CDR2 is SQIVND in the germline V gene (reference sequence). The CDR3 covers 15 residues. V was clipped by 2 bases and J by 0 bases, with 8 bases between them. The CDR3 sequence is CASSIPRPSGNTIYF. The CDR3, as DNA: TGTGCCAGTAGTATACCCAGGCCCTCTGGAAACACCATATATTTT.

V usage is TRBV5-1 and J usage is TRBJ1-2; D possibly corresponds to TRBD1 (5 bases). The length of the CDR3 is 15 residues. The germline V gene encodes CDR1 SGHRS and CDR2 YFSETQ. V was shortened by 0 bases and J by 3 bases, with 12 bases between the two germline ends. This CDR3 is CASSLAAGGDYGYTF. The CDR3 DNA reads TGCGCCAGCAGCTTGGCCGCGGGGGGTGACTATGGCTACACCTTC.

V gene TRBV12-3 or TRBV12-4 combines with J gene TRBJ1-2; D remains ambiguous. V lost 5 bases and J lost 1, with 5 bases in between. This CDR3 contains 12 residues. CDR3: CASSLNNYGYTF. Written as DNA, the CDR3 is TGTGCCAGCAGTCTTAATAACTATGGCTACACCTTC.

This CDR3 is CASSPFDRVHGYTF. As DNA, the CDR3 is TGCGCCAGCAGCCCCTTCGACAGGGTACATGGCTACACCTTC. The chain joins TRBV5-1 to TRBJ1-2; 7 bases fit TRBD1. J was trimmed by 6 bases and V by 4 bases; bases with no gene match: 9. Germline V gene sequence: CDR1 SGHRS, CDR2 YFSETQ. The CDR3 is made up of 14 amino acids.

This rearrangement joins TRBV9 to TRBJ1-2, with D possibly being TRBD1 (5 bases). The germline V and J ends were trimmed by 2 bases and 7 bases, with 12 bases remaining between them. The CDR3 is made up of 13 amino acids. Germline CDR1 and CDR2: SGDLS and YYNGEE. The CDR3 loop reads CASSVGQITGYTF. The CDR3 nucleotides read TGTGCCAGCAGCGTGGGGCAGATCACTGGCTACACCTTC. The entire variable domain, with the rest obtained from reference TRBV9 and TRBJ1-2, is as follows: DSGVTQTPKHLITATGQRVTLRCSPRSGDLSVYWYQQSLDQGLQFLIQYYNGEERAKGNILERFSAQQFPDLHSELNLSSLELGDSALYFCASSVGQITGYTFGSGTRLTVV.

This rearrangement joins TRBV19 to TRBJ1-4, with D possibly TRBD1 on 5 matching bases. The CDR3 is 16 residues long. V lost 6 bases, J lost 0 bases, and 14 bases lay in between. Germline CDR1 reads LNHDA; CDR2 reads SQIVND (reference sequence). The CDR3 region has the DNA TGTGCCAGTAGGAAACAGGTTTTCGCAACTAATGAAAAACTGTTTTTT. Its protein is CASRKQVFATNEKLFF. Based on the CDR3 plus reference TRBV19 and TRBJ1-4, the full variable domain is DGGITQSPKYLFRKEGQNVTLSCEQNLNHDAMYWYRQDPGQGLRLIYYSQIVNDFQKGDIAEGYSVSREKKESFPLTVTSAQKNPTAFYLCASRKQVFATNEKLFFGSGTQLSVL.

The CDR3 loop reads CASSLEQVKTKNIQYF. Here the CDR3 DNA reads TGTGCCAGCAGCTTAGAACAGGTAAAAACCAAAAACATTCAGTACTTC. This chain joins TRBV11-3 and TRBJ2-4; TRBD1 is a possible D gene (5 bases). V was pared by 0 bases and J by 2 bases, with 11 bases between. Germline lookup yields CDR1 SGHNT and CDR2 YENEEA. The CDR3 runs 16 residues. The full variable domain, in which reference TRBV11-3 and TRBJ2-4 provide the parts outside the CDR3, is EAGVVQSPRYKIIEKKQPVAFWCNPISGHNTLYWYLQNLGQGPELLIRYENEEAVDDSQLPKDRFSAERLKGVDSTLKIQPAELGDSAVYLCASSLEQVKTKNIQYFGAGTRLSVL.

The chain has TRBV3-1 (or the pseudogene TRBV3-2) and TRBJ2-7; D gene uncertain. Trimming removed 1 base at V and 3 bases at J, with 10 bases between. The length of the CDR3 is 14 residues. The germline CDR1 and CDR2 sequences are LGHDT and YNNKEL (reference sequence). CDR3 sequence: CASSQAMASYEQYF. The CDR3 DNA reads TGTGCCAGCAGCCAAGCCATGGCTAGCTACGAGCAGTACTTC.

The chain combines TRBV19 with TRBJ1-2; TRBD1 is a possible D gene (5 bases). This CDR3 has 13 residues. The germline CDR1 and CDR2 sequences are LNHDA and SQIVND (reference sequence). The germline V and J ends were trimmed by 8 bases and 4 bases, with 14 bases remaining between them. CDR3 sequence (DNA): TGTGCCAGTCGTCAGGGCTCCGGCTATGGCTACACCTTC. Its translation is CASRQGSGYGYTF.

V usage is TRBV9 and J usage is TRBJ2-7; perhaps TRBD1 as D (6 bases). Germline V gene lookup returns CDR1 SGDLS and CDR2 YYNGEE. V shed 0 bases and J shed 7 bases, with 11 bases lying between them. The length of the CDR3 is 13 residues. This chain's CDR3 is CASSVAGGHEQYF. DNA for the CDR3: TGTGCCAGCAGCGTAGCTGGGGGACATGAGCAGTACTTC.

The chain recombines TRBV5-6 with TRBJ1-5, with 8 bases fitting TRBD1. CDR1 SGHDT and CDR2 YYEEEE come from the germline V gene. This CDR3 spans 18 amino acids. V shed 4 bases and J 0 bases; nucleotides not matched to a gene: 12. CDR3 in DNA: TGTGCCAGCAGCCAGAAATATGGACAGGGCCCTAGCAATCAGCCCCAGCATTTT. Translating it yields CASSQKYGQGPSNQPQHF.

The gene calls are TRBV4-1 and TRBJ2-3, with 7 bases matching TRBD1. With 4 bases clipped from V and 5 bases from J, the junction kept 6 bases outside the gene matches. Germline CDR1 is MGHRA and CDR2 is YSYEKL. The CDR3 length is 14 residues. The DNA of the CDR3 is TGCGCCAGCAGCCTTCCCCCAGGGGGAGATACGCAGTATTTT. Its translation: CASSLPPGGDTQYF.

The chain employs TRBV2 and TRBJ2-5; 8 nucleotides line up with TRBD2. V was clipped by 6 bases and J by 2 bases; unmatched bases: 11. Germline V CDR1 and CDR2: SNHLY, FYNNEI. This CDR3 comprises 16 residues. The CDR3 is CASSPTGVAGQETQYF. The CDR3 coding sequence is TGTGCCAGCAGCCCCACTGGGGTAGCGGGGCAAGAGACCCAGTACTTC.

The gene calls are TRBV2 and TRBJ1-3; the D gene is possibly TRBD1 (5 bases). The CDR3 sequence is 13 residues long. Deletions cut 6 bases from V and 4 bases from J, with 10 bases between. The germline CDR1 and CDR2 sequences are SNHLY and FYNNEI. CDR3 amino acids: CASSPGVGNTIYF. The CDR3 DNA reads as TGTGCCAGCAGCCCGGGGGTCGGAAACACCATATATTTT.

The table lists this clone with a count of one. CDR3: CASSITGTRGNQPQHF. The DNA of the CDR3 is TGTGCCAGTAGTATAACCGGGACTCGTGGAAATCAGCCCCAGCATTTT. J is TRBJ1-5 and V is TRBV19, with TRBD1 as a possible D gene (5 bases). Trimming pared 2 bases from V and 4 bases from J, leaving 15 bases between. The CDR3 has 16 residues. Germline V gene sequence: CDR1 LNHDA, CDR2 SQIVND (reference sequence).

The chain is built from TRBV2 and TRBJ1-5; a possible D gene is TRBD1 (6 bases). Trimming stripped 7 bases from V and 1 base from J, with 11 bases between. The CDR3 is made up of 14 amino acids. Germline V gene lookup returns CDR1 SNHLY and CDR2 FYNNEI. CDR3 DNA sequence: TGTGCCAGCAATCACAGGGTAAGCAATCAGCCCCAGCATTTT. Its translation is CASNHRVSNQPQHF.

The J gene is TRBJ2-3, the V gene TRBV29-1; 10 bases fit TRBD1. Germline V gives CDR1 SQVTM, CDR2 ANQGSEA. With 7 bases clipped from V and 0 bases from J, the junction kept 4 bases outside the gene matches. The CDR3 sequence is 14 residues long. In nucleotides, the CDR3 is TGCAGCGCCCGGACAGGGGGGAGCACAGATACGCAGTATTTT. Translating it yields CSARTGGSTDTQYF.

This clone appeared a single time. The chain links TRBV12-5 to TRBJ2-7, with D possibly being TRBD1 (6 bases). Germline V gives CDR1 LGHNT, CDR2 FRNRAP. The CDR3 is 15 residues long. Trimming removed 0 bases at V and 1 base at J, with 10 bases between. This CDR3 is CASGLVGQLSYEQYF. CDR3 DNA: TGTGCTAGTGGTTTGGTAGGACAGCTGTCCTACGAGCAGTACTTC.

The chain couples TRBV25-1 to TRBJ1-3; weak D call: TRBD1 (6 bases). Per the germline V gene, CDR1 is MGHDK and CDR2 is SYGVNS. V dropped 6 bases and J dropped 4 bases, with 10 bases sitting between them. The CDR3 covers 13 residues. The CDR3 is CASRRGGGNTIYF. CDR3 nucleotides: TGTGCCAGCAGGAGGGGGGGCGGAAACACCATATATTTT.

This clone was seen a single time. V usage is TRBV7-9 and J usage is TRBJ2-2; TRBD1 is a possible D gene (5 bases). Between the trimmed V and J ends, which lost 0 bases and 6 bases, there was a span of 11 bases. The germline gives CDR1 SEHNR, CDR2 FQNEAQ (reference sequence). The CDR3 covers 15 residues. The CDR3 loop reads CASSLAPRVSGELFF. CDR3 nucleotide sequence: TGTGCCAGCAGCTTAGCCCCCAGGGTTTCCGGGGAGCTGTTTTTT.

This chain uses TRBV3-1 (or the pseudogene TRBV3-2) with TRBJ2-7; maybe TRBD2 (6 bases). The CDR3 spans 14 residues. CDR1 and CDR2 from the germline V gene are LGHDT and YNNKEL (reference sequence). The V gene lost 4 bases and the J gene lost 3 bases, with 13 bases spanning the gap. CDR3 amino acids: CASSPPWRDYEQYF. Written as DNA, the CDR3 is TGTGCCAGCAGCCCGCCTTGGAGGGACTACGAGCAGTACTTC.

This clone showed up many times. The chain is built from TRBV5-4 and TRBJ1-1, with TRBD1 matching 11 bases. V lost 4 bases, J lost 4 bases, and 9 bases stayed unmatched. Germline assignment: CDR1 SGHNT and CDR2 YYREEE (reference sequence). The CDR3 is 16 residues long. The CDR3 loop reads CASSGTGGPLGTEAFF. For the CDR3, the DNA is TGTGCCAGCAGCGGGACAGGGGGGCCCCTTGGCACTGAAGCTTTCTTT.

This clone was counted a few times. The chain uses TRBV19 and TRBJ2-7; no clear D gene. V lost 3 bases to trimming and J lost 2 bases, with 8 bases between them. The CDR3 length is 13 residues. The V gene's germline CDR1 is LNHDA and CDR2 SQIVND (reference sequence). The CDR3 here is CASSISETYEQYF. The CDR3 DNA is TGTGCCAGTAGTATTTCCGAGACCTACGAGCAGTACTTC.

The chain couples TRBV7-2 to TRBJ2-5; tentatively, D is TRBD2 (6 bases). The germline V gene encodes CDR1 SGHTA and CDR2 FQGNSA. CDR3 size: 13 residues. V was trimmed by 5 bases and J by 1 base, leaving 8 bases between them. The CDR3 bases are TGTGCCAGCAGCGGTAGCGGCCAAGAGACCCAGTACTTC. Translation gives CASSGSGQETQYF.

The rearrangement uses TRBV11-2 and TRBJ2-1; 11 bases agree with TRBD1. CDR1 and CDR2 (germline): SGHAT, FQNNGV. The CDR3 extends over 18 amino acids. V lost 5 bases and J lost 8; bases outside the gene matches: 17. CDR3 region: CASSPRWTGGAGTDEQFF. The CDR3 nucleotides read TGTGCCAGCAGCCCCCGTTGGACAGGGGGCGCGGGTACGGATGAGCAGTTCTTC.